The clone carrying this TCR beta chain was counted a single time. The sample originates from a study of control samples from healthy donors and cancer patients. Assay used: immunoSEQ multiplex PCR; TCRdb lists only in-frame clones, some missing. This table holds around 200,000 clones, about 93% found once. CDR1 MNHEY and CDR2 SVGAGI come from the germline V gene. Trimming removed 0 bases at V and 3 bases at J, with 9 bases between. The length of the CDR3 is 14 residues. The specimen was blood. This receptor was obtained from a man between 18 and 35 years old in good health. V gene TRBV6-5 combines with J gene TRBJ2-7, with unresolved D. The CDR3 nucleotides read TGTGCCAGCAGTTACTCAGAACCACACTACGAGCAGTACTTC. This sequence encodes CASSYSEPHYEQYF.